Listed below are T cell receptor beta chains from one sample, sequenced in a study of CD8+CD57+ T cells in acquired aplastic anemia. Via MiXCR, TCRdb re-called the reads, giving one row per CDR3 protein. The sample includes about 470,000 distinct CDR3 sequences, around 30% seen only once; the top ten take 0.75% to 0.95%. Sequencing used sorted CD4+, CD8+, or CD8+CD57+ T cells (not recorded which) from PBMCs. Receptors originate from a human donor with aplastic anemia. Each CDR3 is given with its conserved first and last residue. The order of the fields is clone size, D gene, J gene, V gene, CDR3 protein, CDR3 DNA. A D gene is named only where the DNA matches it firmly. Some rows mark clone size as missing; the rest say once, few, many or name a class of expanded clone.

NA,NA,TRBJ1-2,TRBV30,CAWSVSERGYTF,TGTGCCTGGAGTGTATCGGAGCGTGGCTACACCTTC
NA,TRBD1,TRBJ2-7,TRBV15,CATSRDKQGGAQYF,TGTGCCACCAGCAGGGATAAACAGGGGGGCGCGCAGTACTTC
NA,NA,TRBJ2-5,TRBV5-5,CASRMGDARRETQYF,TGTGCCAGCAGAATGGGGGATGCACGGAGGGAGACCCAGTACTTC
few,NA,TRBJ1-4,TRBV2,CASSDPNEKLFF,TGTGCCAGCAGTGACCCGAATGAAAAACTGTTTTTT
NA,NA,TRBJ2-7,TRBV5-1,CASSPLKGNYEQYF,TGCGCCAGCAGCCCCCTTAAGGGGAACTACGAGCAGTACTTC
many,NA,TRBJ2-3,TRBV20-1,CSARFPDTQYF,TGCAGTGCTAGGTTTCCAGATACGCAGTATTTT
NA,NA,TRBJ2-7,TRBV2,CASSEGDWDEQYF,TGTGCCAGCAGTGAAGGGGATTGGGACGAGCAGTACTTC
NA,TRBD2,TRBJ2-1,TRBV11-1,CASYAETSGRYNEQFF,TGTGCCAGCTACGCCGAGACTAGCGGGCGGTACAATGAGCAGTTCTTC
NA,TRBD1,TRBJ2-7,TRBV24-1,CATCRDRAHEQYF,TGTGCCACATGCCGGGACAGGGCCCACGAGCAGTACTTC
NA,NA,TRBJ2-5,TRBV2,CASSQEVQETQYF,TGTGCCAGCAGTCAAGAAGTCCAAGAGACCCAGTACTTC
many,TRBD2,TRBJ2-7,TRBV7-2,CASSLSSGSYEQYF,TGTGCTAGCAGCTTAAGTAGCGGGAGCTACGAGCAGTACTTC
NA,TRBD2,TRBJ2-1,TRBV15,CATSSDHSGRAYNEQFF,TGTGCCACCAGCAGTGACCATAGCGGGAGGGCCTACAATGAGCAGTTCTTC
few,NA,TRBJ2-2,TRBV5-4,CASSLDNRTNTGELFF,TGTGCCAGCAGCTTGGACAACCGAACGAACACCGGGGAGCTGTTTTTT
NA,TRBD2,TRBJ2-1,TRBV20-1,CSAHAGTSALNEQFF,TGCAGTGCTCATGCCGGGACTAGTGCCTTGAATGAGCAGTTCTTC
NA,NA,TRBJ2-2,TRBV20-1,CSAPGNTGELFF,TGCAGTGCCCCCGGGAACACCGGGGAGCTGTTTTTT